Below, 9 T cell receptor beta chains from the same sample are listed, as sequenced in a study of PD-L1 blockade in urothelial cancer. The repertoire was sequenced with immunoSEQ multiplex PCR; TCRdb's copy has only in-frame clones and lacks some. This table has approximately 120,000 clones, about 82% appearing once. Time point here: peripheral blood 6 weeks after treatment start. Here the sequenced sample was PBMCs, taken around atezolizumab (anti-PD-L1) treatment. These TCRs come from a man aged 50-60 years with urothelial cancer.

V is TRBV4-1 and J is TRBJ2-6; no reliable D call. Germline V CDR1 and CDR2: MGHRA, YSYEKL. The CDR3 loop spans 16 amino acids. Trimming cost V 0 bases and J 4 bases, with 10 bases left between them. The CDR3: CASSQERPRGANVLTF. CDR3 in DNA: TGCGCCAGCAGCCAAGAACGTCCCCGGGGGGCCAACGTCCTGACTTTC.

The rearrangement joins TRBV6-5 to TRBJ1-1; D is ambiguous. CDR3 length equals 12 residues. The V end was cut by 9 bases, the J end by 7 bases, with 15 bases between. CDR1 and CDR2 from the germline V gene are MNHEY and SVGAGI. CDR3 sequence (DNA): TGTGCCAGTTACTCCCCTCCCAATGAAGCTTTCTTT. Protein product: CASYSPPNEAFF.

This clone turned up a few times. J is TRBJ2-1 and V is TRBV25-1; D might be TRBD1 (5 bases). Germline CDR1 MGHDK, CDR2 SYGVNS. Trimming removed 1 base at V and 1 base at J, with 8 bases between. This CDR3 region has 15 residues. The CDR3 reads CASSESQGSYNEQFF. The CDR3 DNA sequence: TGTGCCAGCAGTGAATCTCAGGGTTCCTACAATGAGCAGTTCTTC.

The V and J genes are TRBV4-1 and TRBJ2-3; no firm D call. From germline, CDR1 is MGHRA and CDR2 YSYEKL. The CDR3 length is 15 residues. The V and J ends lost 1 base and 1 base respectively, with 9 bases between them. The CDR3 region has the DNA TGCGCCAGCAGCCAAGTAGTGGGCGGCACAGATACGCAGTATTTT. Protein product: CASSQVVGGTDTQYF.

Only one count was recorded for this clone. The V call is TRBV11-2, the J call TRBJ1-2, with TRBD1 as a possible D gene (5 bases). This CDR3 spans 16 amino acids. Germline V gene sequence: CDR1 SGHAT, CDR2 FQNNGV. Trimming stripped 1 base from V and 4 bases from J, with 16 bases between. The CDR3 spells CASSLGAVARGYGYTF. The CDR3 DNA reads as TGTGCCAGCAGCTTAGGGGCCGTCGCTAGGGGCTATGGCTACACCTTC.

This clone occurred once. V and J are TRBV4-2 and TRBJ1-1; TRBD1 matches at 9 bases. The V and J ends lost 0 bases and 5 bases, in that order; junction bases with no gene match: 10. There are 17 residues in the CDR3. Germline V CDR1 and CDR2: LGHNA, YNFKEQ. The CDR3 coding sequence is TGTGCCAGCAGCCAAGATCTAATCGGGACAGGGTGGACTGAAGCTTTCTTT. Translated: CASSQDLIGTGWTEAFF.

This sequence joins TRBV6-6 and TRBJ2-7, with D unresolved. CDR1 and CDR2 from the germline V gene are MNHNY and SVGAGI (reference sequence). V shed 5 bases and J shed 7 bases, with 12 bases lying between them. The CDR3 sequence is 12 residues long. This CDR3 is CASSPSGLEQYF. The CDR3 bases are TGTGCCAGCAGTCCTTCCGGGTTGGAGCAGTACTTC.

The rearrangement links TRBV6-1 to TRBJ2-1; D ambiguous. Deletions cut 10 bases from V and 0 bases from J, with 13 bases between. The CDR3 has 14 amino acids. Per the germline V gene, CDR1 is MNHNS and CDR2 is SASEGT. The chain's CDR3 is CATVPPSSYNEQFF. CDR3 coding DNA: TGTGCCACCGTCCCTCCTAGCTCCTACAATGAGCAGTTCTTC.

This clone showed up just a few times. V is TRBV28 and J is TRBJ1-5, with TRBD1 as a possible D gene (5 bases). Germline values: CDR1 MDHEN, CDR2 SYDVKM. The CDR3 spans 11 residues. The V end was cut by 5 bases, the J end by 11 bases, with 10 bases between. For the CDR3, the DNA is TGTGCCAGCAGTCCGCGGGGGTCCCAGCATTTT. This translates into CASSPRGSQHF.